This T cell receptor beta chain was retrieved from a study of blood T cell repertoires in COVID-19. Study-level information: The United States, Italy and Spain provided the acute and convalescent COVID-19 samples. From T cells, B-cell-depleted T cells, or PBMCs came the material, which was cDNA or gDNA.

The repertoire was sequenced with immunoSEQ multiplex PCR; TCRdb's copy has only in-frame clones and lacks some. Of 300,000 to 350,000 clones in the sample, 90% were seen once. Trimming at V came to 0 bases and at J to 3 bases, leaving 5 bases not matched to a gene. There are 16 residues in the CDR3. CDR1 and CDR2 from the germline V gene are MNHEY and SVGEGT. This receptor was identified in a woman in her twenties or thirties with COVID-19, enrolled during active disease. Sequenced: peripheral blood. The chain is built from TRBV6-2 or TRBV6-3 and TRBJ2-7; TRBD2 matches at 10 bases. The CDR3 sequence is CASSYSLASGSYEQYF. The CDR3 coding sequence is TGTGCCAGCAGTTACTCTTTGGCTAGCGGGAGCTACGAGCAGTACTTC.